This T cell receptor (beta chain) was captured in a study of blood T cells in healthy people across ages. This CDR3 is built from 15 residues. Trimming shortened V by 4 bases and J by 2 bases, and 13 bases separated the two germline ends. Alongside a J-beta primer mix, a sample-barcoded 5' primer served in a second PCR lasting 7 to 11 cycles. TCRdb used MiXCR to reprocess the 5' RACE reads, holding one entry per CDR3 protein. This table has approximately 760,000 distinct CDR3 sequences, approximately 25% appearing once. Separately, the same data were catalogued under a study of T cells of mothers and their children.

The chain joins TRBV12-3 or TRBV12-4 to TRBJ2-3; D is ambiguous. This clonotype was sampled from a boy younger than 18 in good health. Material for sequencing was blood. The CDR3 protein is CASSSATAYTDTQYF. The DNA of the CDR3 is TGTGCCAGCAGTTCTGCTACAGCTTACACAGATACGCAGTATTTT.